Listed below are T cell receptor beta chains from one sample, sequenced in a study of response to subunit inactivated influenza vaccine. TCRdb used MiXCR to reprocess the RT-PCR reads, holding one entry per CDR3 protein. Here the sample spans about 780,000 distinct CDR3 sequences, approximately 17% being singletons. Sequencing was performed on PBMCs from blood, taken 4 to 6 days after vaccination. The source is a middle-aged man who received an inactivated influenza vaccine. Each CDR3 is given with its conserved first and last residue. D genes are given only for firm matches.

d_call j_call v_call cdr3_length cdr3_aa
TRBD1 TRBJ1-1 TRBV7-2 15 CASSRDRGRGTEAFF
. TRBJ2-7 TRBV20-1 15 CSASLTGPTSYEQYF
. TRBJ2-2 TRBV7-2 15 CASSPTLGGTGELFF
TRBD2 TRBJ2-7 TRBV29-1 13 CSAQGLAAYEQYF
. TRBJ2-1 TRBV11-2 15 CASSLGASLYNEQFF
TRBD1 TRBJ1-4 TRBV7-2 14 CASSSGQPNEKLFF
. TRBJ2-2 TRBV7-9 15 CASSLISTYTGELFF
. TRBJ2-7 TRBV3-1 15 CASSQESRASYEQYF
. TRBJ2-7 TRBV9 16 CASSVGPPRGPYEQYF
TRBD1 TRBJ2-3 TRBV4-2 15 CASSQDATGADTQYF
. TRBJ1-5 TRBV20-1 15 CSARSVEGYQGPQHF
. TRBJ2-4 TRBV2 15 CASRTRSLAKNIQYF
. TRBJ2-7 TRBV25-1 12 CASSESVSEQYF
. TRBJ1-6 TRBV28 10 CASGHRRTHF
TRBD2 TRBJ2-5 TRBV28 14 CASNPRGGGETQYF
. TRBJ1-3 TRBV25-1 17 CASSEWRDRRTGNTIYF
TRBD2 TRBJ2-7 TRBV12-3/TRBV12-4 16 CASSLGLAGGTGEQYF
. TRBJ2-1 TRBV7-2 15 CASSNSRSSYNEQFF
TRBD2 TRBJ2-1 TRBV12-3/TRBV12-4 14 CASSLDVREVEQFF
TRBD2 TRBJ2-7 TRBV27 16 CASSLFAAGGSHEQYF
. TRBJ2-1 TRBV20-1 15 CSARAGTRAYNEQFF
. TRBJ2-1 TRBV5-1 15 CASSLAALSYNEQFF
TRBD1 TRBJ2-5 TRBV18 15 CASSPGTVLQETQYF
. TRBJ1-2 TRBV5-1 20 CASTRGGTVGLTDGNYGYTF